This T cell receptor (beta chain) was documented in a study of cytomegalovirus exposure and HLA in healthy donors. With 4 bases removed from V and 13 bases from J, the gap between germline ends came to 21 bases. CDR3 size: 15 residues. From germline, CDR1 is SGDLS and CDR2 YYNGEE. Both 60 Vbeta primers and 13 Jbeta primers went into the PCR. Method: immunoSEQ multiplex PCR; TCRdb's copy keeps in-frame clones and lacks some. Found here are 150,000 or so clones, 80% to 90% of them singletons; the top ten hold roughly 2.4%. The V call is TRBV9, the J call TRBJ1-6, with a tentative D call TRBD1 (6 bases). Sequenced material: PBMCs. This clonotype was sampled from a woman aged 18-29 years in good health and CMV-seronegative. The CDR3 region is CASSIAQGRGDPLHF. CDR3 bases: TGTGCCAGCAGCATCGCACAGGGCCGGGGGGACCCCCTCCACTTT.